This T cell receptor beta chain was sequenced in a study of regulatory T cells in long-lasting Graves disease. Study as a whole: By definition, persistent Graves' disease involved antithyroid drugs for over 5 years alongside positive TSH receptor antibodies.

The germline V gene encodes CDR1 MNHNS and CDR2 SASEGT. The CDR3 covers 13 residues. Trimming took off 8 bases at V and 3 bases at J, with 13 bases between the two ends. This clonotype was counted many times. Building the TCR beta libraries relied on iRepertoire HTBI primers, and CDR3 regions underwent Arm-PCR. MiXCR, applied by TCRdb to the multiplex PCR reads, yields one record per CDR3 protein. Of some 370,000 distinct CDR3 sequences in the sample, more than 20% were seen once. The time point: persistent/refractory GD, antithyroid drugs over 5 years with positive TRAb. Scientists built the TCR library using RNA that was extracted from PBMCs.

Sequencing used peripheral blood mononuclear cells (PBMCs), obtained when the disease was refractory, from a patient treated with antithyroid drugs. J is TRBJ1-1 and V is TRBV6-1; perhaps TRBD1 as D (6 bases). This clonotype was sampled from a female donor with Graves disease. CDR3: CASLKTGYTEAFF. The CDR3 coding sequence is TGTGCCAGCCTAAAGACAGGCTACACTGAAGCTTTCTTT.